A selection of T cell receptor beta chains follows, all from one sample in a study of cytomegalovirus exposure and HLA in healthy donors. TCRdb's copy holds only in-frame clones and misses some; the assay was immunoSEQ multiplex PCR. Of 160,000 or so clones in the sample, 70% to 80% were seen once. The source material was PBMCs. Receptors were obtained from a male donor in good health and CMV-seronegative. Both conserved end residues are trimmed from each CDR3. Clone size appears in some rows only: once, few, many, or a class for an expanded clone.

cdr3_length	clone_size	j_call	v_call	cdr3_aa
14	.	TRBJ2-2	TRBV9	ASSFPGLAATGELF
15	few	TRBJ2-1	TRBV4-2	ASSQDYGGPPYNEQF
13	few	TRBJ1-1	TRBV19	ASRLDREEGTEAF
12	.	TRBJ1-2	TRBV7-9	ASSSTGGSYGYT
13	.	TRBJ2-5	TRBV2	ASITTGGRSETQY
12	once	TRBJ2-4	TRBV7-2	ASSVQGAKNIQY
10	.	TRBJ2-7	TRBV7-9	ASSKGGDEQY
10	.	TRBJ1-2	TRBV7-9	ASSVLLGGYT
14	.	TRBJ2-6	TRBV6-4	ASSDSSGSGANVLT
9	.	TRBJ1-2	TRBV29-1	SVEQNYGYT
11	.	TRBJ1-1	TRBV5-4	ASSPGGITEAF
13	.	TRBJ2-7	TRBV27	ASSLYSGLIYEQY
14	.	TRBJ1-6	TRBV4-2	ASSQEGGTGGSPLH
12	few	TRBJ2-7	TRBV7-2	ASSLRQGRGEQY
13	.	TRBJ2-7	TRBV27	ASSFQNSGAYEQY
13	.	TRBJ2-1	TRBV7-2	ASSPLAGYYNEQF
13	few	TRBJ1-4	TRBV7-9	ASRPPGATNEKLF
12	.	TRBJ1-2	TRBV30	AWSVTTGVDGYT
13	.	TRBJ1-3	TRBV4-1	ASSQGSSSGNTIY
12	.	TRBJ1-1	TRBV27	ASSFQVQGTEAF